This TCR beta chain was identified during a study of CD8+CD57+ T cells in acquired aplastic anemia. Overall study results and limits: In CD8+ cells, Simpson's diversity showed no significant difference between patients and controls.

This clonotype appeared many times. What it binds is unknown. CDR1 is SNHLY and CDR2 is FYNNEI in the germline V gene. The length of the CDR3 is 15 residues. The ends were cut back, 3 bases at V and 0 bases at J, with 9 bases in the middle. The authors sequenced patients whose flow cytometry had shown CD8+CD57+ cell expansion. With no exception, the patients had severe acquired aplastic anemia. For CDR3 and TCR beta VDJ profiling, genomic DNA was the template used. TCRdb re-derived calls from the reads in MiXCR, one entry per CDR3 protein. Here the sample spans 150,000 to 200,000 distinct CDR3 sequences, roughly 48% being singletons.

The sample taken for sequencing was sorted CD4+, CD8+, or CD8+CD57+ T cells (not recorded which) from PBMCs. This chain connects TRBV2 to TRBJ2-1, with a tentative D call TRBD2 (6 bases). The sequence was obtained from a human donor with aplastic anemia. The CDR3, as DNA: TGTGCCAGCAGTGATGTAGCGGACTCCTACAATGAGCAGTTCTTC. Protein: CASSDVADSYNEQFF.